The 6 T cell receptor beta chains in this list originate from one sample, sequenced in a study of T-cell memory formation after mild COVID-19. In TCRdb, the 5' RACE reads were re-called with MiXCR into one record per CDR3 protein. The sample includes approximately 500,000 distinct CDR3 sequences, around 25% of them seen just once. Sequences were obtained from PBMCs or a T cell subset sorted from them (not recorded which). The receptors stem from an adult woman who had mild COVID-19 (a few samples of this study predate the infection). Cell type and time point are not known.

A few counts support this clonotype. The V gene is TRBV4-2, the J gene TRBJ2-5, with 8 bases that match TRBD1. CDR1 is LGHNA, CDR2 YNFKEQ, per germline. V gave up 2 bases and J gave up 4 bases; unmatched junction bases: 6. The CDR3 spans 15 residues. CDR3 DNA sequence: TGTGCCAGCAGCCAACACCAGGGGGCTCGAGAGACCCAGTACTTC. Its protein product is CASSQHQGARETQYF.

V and J are TRBV20-1 and TRBJ1-1; TRBD1 is a possible D gene (6 bases). CDR1 DFQATT and CDR2 SNEGSKA come from the germline V gene (reference sequence). Trimming cost V 4 bases and J 9 bases, with 9 bases left between them. This CDR3 has 10 amino acids. The CDR3 protein is CSATWGQAFF. CDR3 in DNA: TGCAGTGCTACGTGGGGGCAAGCTTTCTTT.

The chain links TRBV19 to TRBJ2-1; 11 nucleotides match TRBD1. The CDR3 consists of 15 residues. V shed 3 bases, J shed 8 bases, and the junction held 6 bases outside the gene matches. Germline CDR1 LNHDA, CDR2 SQIVND (reference sequence). CDR3 amino acids: CASSIQDRGRDEQFF. The DNA of the CDR3 is TGTGCCAGTAGTATTCAGGACAGGGGGCGCGATGAGCAGTTCTTC.

The rearrangement links TRBV7-8 to TRBJ2-6; 8 bases agree with TRBD1. The germline V gene encodes CDR1 SGHVS and CDR2 FQNEAQ. The CDR3 length is 16 residues. The V segment lost 8 bases and the J segment 2 bases; nucleotides outside the gene matches: 8. The DNA for the CDR3 is TGTGCCAGCGCCCCTTACAGGGGGACTGGGGCCAACGTCCTGACTTTC. Translating gives CASAPYRGTGANVLTF. The whole variable domain, filled in from reference TRBV7-8 and TRBJ2-6, reads GAGVSQSPRYKVAKRGQDVALRCDPISGHVSLFWYQQALGQGPEFLTYFQNEAQLDKSGLPSDRFFAERPEGSVSTLKIQRTQQEDSAVYLCASAPYRGTGANVLTFGAGSRLTVL.

The chain couples TRBV29-1 to TRBJ1-3; 7 bases agree with TRBD1. The junction had 4 bases not matched to a gene; V was cut back by 4 bases and J by 7 bases. The germline gives CDR1 SQVTM, CDR2 ANQGSEA. CDR3 size: 12 residues. The CDR3, as DNA: TGCAGCGTTGCAGGGGGTCTGAACACCATATATTTT. This translates into CSVAGGLNTIYF.

The chain links TRBV19 to TRBJ2-7, with D uncertain. Germline assignment: CDR1 LNHDA and CDR2 SQIVND (reference sequence). The CDR3 is 14 amino acids. V lost 6 bases to trimming and J lost 2 bases, with 14 bases between them. The CDR3 region is CASRATGEAYEQYF. In DNA, the CDR3 is TGTGCCAGTAGGGCGACTGGGGAAGCCTACGAGCAGTACTTC.